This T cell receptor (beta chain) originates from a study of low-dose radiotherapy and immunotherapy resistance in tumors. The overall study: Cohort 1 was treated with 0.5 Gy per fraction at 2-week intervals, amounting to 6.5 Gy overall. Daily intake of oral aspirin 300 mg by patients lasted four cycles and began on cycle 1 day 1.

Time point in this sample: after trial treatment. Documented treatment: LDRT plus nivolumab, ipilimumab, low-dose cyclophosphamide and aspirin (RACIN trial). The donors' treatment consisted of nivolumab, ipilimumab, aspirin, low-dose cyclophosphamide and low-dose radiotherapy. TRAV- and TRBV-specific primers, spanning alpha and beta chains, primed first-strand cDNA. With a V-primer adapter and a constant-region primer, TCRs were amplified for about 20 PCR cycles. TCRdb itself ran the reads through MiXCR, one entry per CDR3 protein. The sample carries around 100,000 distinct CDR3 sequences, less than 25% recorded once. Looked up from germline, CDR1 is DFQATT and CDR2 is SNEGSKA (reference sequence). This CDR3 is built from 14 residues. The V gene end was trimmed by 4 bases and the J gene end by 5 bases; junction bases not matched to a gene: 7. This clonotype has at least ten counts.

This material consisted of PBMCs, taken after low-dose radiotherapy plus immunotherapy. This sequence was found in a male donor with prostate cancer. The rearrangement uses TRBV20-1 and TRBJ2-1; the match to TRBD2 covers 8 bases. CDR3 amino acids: CSATAGGSNNEQFF. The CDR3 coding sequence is TGCAGTGCTACCGCGGGGGGCTCAAACAATGAGCAGTTCTTC.